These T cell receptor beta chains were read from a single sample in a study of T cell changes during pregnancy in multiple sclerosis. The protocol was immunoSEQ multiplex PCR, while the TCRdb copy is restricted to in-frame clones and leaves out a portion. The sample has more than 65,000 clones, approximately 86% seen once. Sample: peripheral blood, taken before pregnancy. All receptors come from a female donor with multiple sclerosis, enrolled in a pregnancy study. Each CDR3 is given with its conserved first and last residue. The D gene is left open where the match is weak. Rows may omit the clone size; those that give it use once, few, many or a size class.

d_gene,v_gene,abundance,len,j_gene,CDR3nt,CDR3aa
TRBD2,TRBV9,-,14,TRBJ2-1,TGTGCCAGCAGCGTAGAAGCGGGATACAATGAGCAGTTCTTC,CASSVEAGYNEQFF
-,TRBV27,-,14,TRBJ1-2,TGTGCCAGCAGTATGGACAGATCTCTCTATGGCTACACCTTC,CASSMDRSLYGYTF
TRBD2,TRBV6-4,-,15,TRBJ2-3,TGTGCCAGCAGTGACTCCGGGGGGGCCACAGATACGCAGTATTTT,CASSDSGGATDTQYF
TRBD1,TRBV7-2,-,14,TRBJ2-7,TGTGCCAGCAGCTTAGGGGGACAGGCCTCCGAGCAGTACTTC,CASSLGGQASEQYF
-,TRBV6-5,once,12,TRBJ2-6,TGTGCCAGTCTCTCTGGGGCCAACGTCCTGACTTTC,CASLSGANVLTF
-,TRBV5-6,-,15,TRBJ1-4,TGTGCCAGCAGCTCGGCGCGGGGAGGGAATGAAAAACTGTTTTTT,CASSSARGGNEKLFF
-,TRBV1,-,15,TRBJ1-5,TGCACCAGCAGCAGCAGGGACTTCGGAAATCAGCCCCAGCATTTT,CTSSSRDFGNQPQHF
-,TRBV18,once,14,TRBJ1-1,TGTGCCAGCTCACCGGGGGGGTCGAACACTGAAGCTTTCTTT,CASSPGGSNTEAFF
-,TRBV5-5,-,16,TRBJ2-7,TGTGCCAGCAGCTTGGACATCTCCCTTCGCCTTTACGAGCAGTACTTC,CASSLDISLRLYEQYF
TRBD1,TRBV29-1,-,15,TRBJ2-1,TGCAGCGTTCTATGCGGGGACAGGGGGCTTTGGGAGCAGTTCTTC,CSVLCGDRGLWEQFF
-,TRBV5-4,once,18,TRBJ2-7,TGTGCCAGCAGCTTGGGAGTTCCCTTCGACGGGGGGCCCTACGAGCAGTACTTC,CASSLGVPFDGGPYEQYF
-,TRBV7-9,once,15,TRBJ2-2,TGTGCCAGCACCTTGCCCTCGGTGAACACCGGGGAGCTGTTTTTT,CASTLPSVNTGELFF
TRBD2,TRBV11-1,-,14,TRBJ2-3,TGTGCCAGCAGCTCCGGGACTAGCGAAGATACGCAGTATTTT,CASSSGTSEDTQYF
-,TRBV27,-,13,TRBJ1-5,TGTGCCAGCAGTTTATCCCTCAATCAGCCCCAGCATTTT,CASSLSLNQPQHF
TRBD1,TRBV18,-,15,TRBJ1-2,TGTGCCAGCTCACCCCAAAAACAGGGGGCAGATGGCTACACCTTC,CASSPQKQGADGYTF
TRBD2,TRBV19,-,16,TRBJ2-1,TGTGCCAGTACCACAGGGGGACTAGCGGGAGGAATTGAGCAGTTCTTC,CASTTGGLAGGIEQFF
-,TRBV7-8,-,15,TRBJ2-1,TGTGCCAGCAGCTTTGGTAGCGTGGGGTACAATGAGCAGTTCTTC,CASSFGSVGYNEQFF
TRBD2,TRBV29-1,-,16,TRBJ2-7,TGCAGCGTGGGACCCCTTCTAGCGGGGGGGCCGGTCGAGCAGTACTTC,CSVGPLLAGGPVEQYF
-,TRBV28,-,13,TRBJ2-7,TGTGCCAGCAGTTTGATGGGGGCGTACGAGCAGTACTTC,CASSLMGAYEQYF
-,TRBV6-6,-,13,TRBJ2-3,TGTGCCAGCAGTTACTTGGGGCAAGATACGCAGTATTTT,CASSYLGQDTQYF